The 6 T cell receptor beta chains presented below share a single source sample, sequenced in a study of cytotoxic CD8 clonotypes in ibrutinib-treated CLL. Repertoires were generated with immunoSEQ multiplex PCR, while TCRdb's copy carries only in-frame clones and drops some. The sample shows 90,000 to 150,000 clones, 55% to 75% of them seen only once. The sample was PBMCs, taken after 24 months of ibrutinib treatment. The receptors were gathered from a human donor with chronic lymphocytic leukemia.

V gene TRBV27 combines with J gene TRBJ2-3, with D possibly TRBD2 on 7 matching bases. Looked up from germline, CDR1 is MNHEY and CDR2 is SMNVEV (reference sequence). The V end lost 9 bases, the J end lost 2 bases, and 12 bases lay between the germline ends. The CDR3 is made up of 13 amino acids. The CDR3 sequence: CASQGGATDTQYF. The CDR3 bases are TGTGCCAGTCAAGGGGGGGCCACAGATACGCAGTATTTT.

The chain recombines TRBV28 with TRBJ2-1; D is possibly TRBD1 (5 bases). The CDR3 has 12 residues. Germline CDR1 is MDHEN and CDR2 is SYDVKM. V dropped 6 bases and J dropped 6 bases, with 9 bases sitting between them. This chain's CDR3 is CASRVGANEQFF. In DNA form, the CDR3 reads TGTGCCAGCAGGGTAGGGGCCAATGAGCAGTTCTTC.

The V gene is TRBV7-2, the J gene TRBJ2-7; weak D call: TRBD1 (6 bases). This CDR3 contains 15 residues. Germline CDR1 reads SGHTA; CDR2 reads FQGNSA. Trimming removed 1 base at V and 6 bases at J, with 16 bases between. CDR3 residues: CASSLGGQARSEQYF. In nucleotides, the CDR3 is TGTGCCAGCAGCTTAGGGGGACAAGCACGTTCCGAGCAGTACTTC.

The chain couples TRBV6-6 to TRBJ1-5; D unresolved. The germline V gene has CDR1 MNHNY and CDR2 SVGAGI (reference sequence). The CDR3 loop spans 14 amino acids. The germline V and J ends were trimmed by 2 bases and 7 bases, with 12 bases remaining between them. The CDR3 sequence: CASSYRVSGQPQHF. DNA of the CDR3: TGTGCCAGCAGTTACCGGGTATCGGGGCAGCCCCAGCATTTT.

The rearrangement uses TRBV9 and TRBJ2-1; a weak D match, TRBD2 (5 bases). The CDR3 totals 15 residues. Trimming shortened V by 2 bases and J by 10 bases, and 19 bases separated the two germline ends. Germline-derived CDR1 and CDR2 are SGDLS and YYNGEE. The CDR3 nucleotides read TGTGCCAGCAGCGTCCGATCCCTACTAGGTGGGGAGCAGTTCTTC. Translation: CASSVRSLLGGEQFF. Full variable domain (remainder filled in from reference TRBV9 and TRBJ2-1): DSGVTQTPKHLITATGQRVTLRCSPRSGDLSVYWYQQSLDQGLQFLIQYYNGEERAKGNILERFSAQQFPDLHSELNLSSLELGDSALYFCASSVRSLLGGEQFFGPGTRLTVL.

The gene calls are TRBV9 and TRBJ2-1, with D tentatively TRBD2 (7 bases). Germline loops: CDR1 SGDLS, CDR2 YYNGEE. The ends were cut back, 0 bases at V and 6 bases at J, with 10 bases in the middle. The CDR3 covers 14 residues. CDR3 sequence: CASSVEGGTNEQFF. The CDR3 DNA reads TGTGCCAGCAGCGTAGAGGGGGGGACCAATGAGCAGTTCTTC.